The rows below give T cell receptor beta chains drawn from one sample of a study of CD4 T cells in relation to SARS-CoV-2 and coronaviruses. No antigen has been identified for these receptors. Clones were read by immunoSEQ multiplex PCR, and TCRdb kept only the in-frame ones, dropping some. This table holds about 24,000 clones, 60% to 85% found once. Source material: CD4+ T cells from PBMCs, cultured in vitro. These receptors all come from a human donor in good health. Each CDR3 is given with its conserved first and last residue. Each record gives: J gene, D gene, V gene, clone size, CDR3 DNA, CDR3 protein. The D gene is left open where the match is weak. The size field is filled for only some rows; it gives once, few, many or a size class.

J gene: TRBJ1-1; D gene: -; V gene: TRBV5-6; clone size: -; CDR3 DNA: TGTGCCAGCAGTCCCCTGCGGGGGAACACTGAAGCTTTCTTT; CDR3 protein: CASSPLRGNTEAFF
J gene: TRBJ2-1; D gene: -; V gene: TRBV30; clone size: few; CDR3 DNA: TGTGCCTGGACGGGGAACTTCGCCGGAGAGCAGTTCTTC; CDR3 protein: CAWTGNFAGEQFF
J gene: TRBJ2-1; D gene: -; V gene: TRBV24-1; clone size: -; CDR3 DNA: TGTGCCACCAGGGACCCGGGGAATGAGCAGTTCTTC; CDR3 protein: CATRDPGNEQFF
J gene: TRBJ1-5; D gene: -; V gene: TRBV12-3/TRBV12-4; clone size: -; CDR3 DNA: TGTGCCAGCAGTATAGTTGGTGGGCCCCAGCATTTT; CDR3 protein: CASSIVGGPQHF
J gene: TRBJ1-1; D gene: -; V gene: TRBV6-5; clone size: -; CDR3 DNA: TGTGCCAGCAGTTACGCAGAGACCTGGGGCACTGAAGCTTTCTTT; CDR3 protein: CASSYAETWGTEAFF
J gene: TRBJ2-7; D gene: -; V gene: TRBV7-3; clone size: -; CDR3 DNA: TGTGCCAGTATGGAGACTCCAAGGAACTACGAGCAGTACTTC; CDR3 protein: CASMETPRNYEQYF
J gene: TRBJ2-3; D gene: -; V gene: TRBV12-2; clone size: -; CDR3 DNA: TGTGCAAGTCGCTTAGGACTAGCGGGAACAGATACGCAGTATTTT; CDR3 protein: CASRLGLAGTDTQYF
J gene: TRBJ2-7; D gene: -; V gene: TRBV11-2; clone size: -; CDR3 DNA: TGTGCCAGCAGCTTGATGGGGGGCAGTTTGGGATACGAGCAGTACTTC; CDR3 protein: CASSLMGGSLGYEQYF
J gene: TRBJ1-2; D gene: -; V gene: TRBV19; clone size: few; CDR3 DNA: TGTGCCAGTAGTATACCTACGGGGGGCTACACCTTC; CDR3 protein: CASSIPTGGYTF
J gene: TRBJ1-1; D gene: TRBD1; V gene: TRBV28; clone size: -; CDR3 DNA: TGTGCCAGCAGTCTGGACAGGGGGCGAAGGAACACTGAAGCTTTCTTT; CDR3 protein: CASSLDRGRRNTEAFF
J gene: TRBJ1-5; D gene: -; V gene: TRBV6-5; clone size: -; CDR3 DNA: TGTGCCAGCAGGCTTTCGGCAGGGAGTGGTCAGCCCCAGCATTTT; CDR3 protein: CASRLSAGSGQPQHF
J gene: TRBJ2-2; D gene: TRBD2; V gene: TRBV7-9; clone size: few; CDR3 DNA: TGTGCCAGCAGCTTAGGGGCGGGAGTACCCGGGGAGCTGTTTTTT; CDR3 protein: CASSLGAGVPGELFF
J gene: TRBJ2-7; D gene: -; V gene: TRBV28; clone size: -; CDR3 DNA: TGTGCCAGCAGTCCCCCCGGACAGAGGAGCTACGAGCAGTACTTC; CDR3 protein: CASSPPGQRSYEQYF
J gene: TRBJ2-4; D gene: -; V gene: TRBV6-5; clone size: -; CDR3 DNA: TGTGCCAGCAGTCAGAGTTTTGAGGCCAAAAACATTCAGTACTTC; CDR3 protein: CASSQSFEAKNIQYF
J gene: TRBJ2-7; D gene: TRBD1; V gene: TRBV19; clone size: -; CDR3 DNA: TGTGCCAGTAGTATTGGTGACAGGGTCTACGAGCAGTACTTC; CDR3 protein: CASSIGDRVYEQYF
J gene: TRBJ2-5; D gene: TRBD2; V gene: TRBV24-1; clone size: -; CDR3 DNA: TGTGCCACCAGTGATCTCCCCGGGACTAGCGGGAGACAGACCCAGTACTTC; CDR3 protein: CATSDLPGTSGRQTQYF
J gene: TRBJ2-7; D gene: TRBD1; V gene: TRBV28; clone size: -; CDR3 DNA: TGTGCCATCCTTTCCCCAAGACAGGGAAGCGAGCAGTACTTC; CDR3 protein: CAILSPRQGSEQYF
J gene: TRBJ2-1; D gene: TRBD1; V gene: TRBV30; clone size: -; CDR3 DNA: TGTGCCTGGAGTAACAGGGGCGGACTGCTGGGTTCCTACAATGAGCAGTTCTTC; CDR3 protein: CAWSNRGGLLGSYNEQFF
J gene: TRBJ1-1; D gene: TRBD1; V gene: TRBV11-3; clone size: once; CDR3 DNA: TGTGCCAGCAGCCCCAGGACAGGGTCCACTGAAGCTTTCTTT; CDR3 protein: CASSPRTGSTEAFF
J gene: TRBJ2-7; D gene: -; V gene: TRBV7-2; clone size: -; CDR3 DNA: TGTGCCAGCAGCTTCTCGGGAGAGGGGTACGAGCAGTACTTC; CDR3 protein: CASSFSGEGYEQYF
J gene: TRBJ2-7; D gene: -; V gene: TRBV6-1; clone size: -; CDR3 DNA: TGTGCCAGCAGTGAGCGGGAAGTCTACGAGCAGTACTTC; CDR3 protein: CASSEREVYEQYF
J gene: TRBJ1-3; D gene: -; V gene: TRBV2; clone size: -; CDR3 DNA: TGTGCCGGCGGGGGTAACTCTGGAAACACCATATATTTT; CDR3 protein: CAGGGNSGNTIYF
J gene: TRBJ1-3; D gene: -; V gene: TRBV5-1; clone size: -; CDR3 DNA: TGCGCCAGCACAACGGGTGGGGGAAACACCATATATTTT; CDR3 protein: CASTTGGGNTIYF
J gene: TRBJ1-1; D gene: -; V gene: TRBV11-1; clone size: -; CDR3 DNA: TGTGCCAGCAGCTTAGTTCATGGTACGAACACTGAAGCTTTCTTT; CDR3 protein: CASSLVHGTNTEAFF
J gene: TRBJ2-1; D gene: TRBD2; V gene: TRBV24-1; clone size: -; CDR3 DNA: TGTGCCACCAGTGGGGGACTAGCGGGATGGTACAATGAGCAGTTCTTC; CDR3 protein: CATSGGLAGWYNEQFF
J gene: TRBJ2-4; D gene: -; V gene: TRBV7-8; clone size: once; CDR3 DNA: TGTGCCAGCAGCTTAGAGGAGGTGCTAGGAAACATTCAGTACTTC; CDR3 protein: CASSLEEVLGNIQYF
J gene: TRBJ1-2; D gene: -; V gene: TRBV21-1; clone size: medium-sized; CDR3 DNA: TGTGCCAGCAGAGACAGGGACGTCTATGGCTACACCTTC; CDR3 protein: CASRDRDVYGYTF
J gene: TRBJ1-2; D gene: -; V gene: TRBV5-6; clone size: -; CDR3 DNA: TGTGCCAGCAGCTTGGGCAGTAACTATGGCTACACCTTC; CDR3 protein: CASSLGSNYGYTF
J gene: TRBJ1-4; D gene: TRBD1; V gene: TRBV15; clone size: -; CDR3 DNA: TGTGCCACCAGCAGAAAGGGACAGGGGGGAGAAAAACTGTTTTTT; CDR3 protein: CATSRKGQGGEKLFF
J gene: TRBJ2-2; D gene: -; V gene: TRBV6-5; clone size: -; CDR3 DNA: TGTGCCAGCAGTTCTCCCCCCCGTGCCGGGGAGCTGTTTTTT; CDR3 protein: CASSSPPRAGELFF
J gene: TRBJ2-3; D gene: -; V gene: TRBV4-1; clone size: -; CDR3 DNA: TGCGCCAGCAGCCAAGATTGGGGTTCAGATACGCAGTATTTT; CDR3 protein: CASSQDWGSDTQYF
J gene: TRBJ2-7; D gene: TRBD2; V gene: TRBV24-1; clone size: once; CDR3 DNA: TGTGCCACCAGGTTGAGTAGCGGGAGGCCTTACGAGCAGTACTTC; CDR3 protein: CATRLSSGRPYEQYF
J gene: TRBJ1-2; D gene: TRBD1; V gene: TRBV29-1; clone size: -; CDR3 DNA: TGCAGCTTGGGACAGGATTATGGCTACACCTTC; CDR3 protein: CSLGQDYGYTF
J gene: TRBJ2-7; D gene: -; V gene: TRBV5-1; clone size: -; CDR3 DNA: TGCGCCAGCAGCTTGGGCTCCGGGGTCGAGGAGCAGTACTTC; CDR3 protein: CASSLGSGVEEQYF
J gene: TRBJ1-6; D gene: -; V gene: TRBV10-2; clone size: -; CDR3 DNA: TGCGCCAGCAGTGAGTCTTGGACCTCCTCTTCACCCCTCCACTTT; CDR3 protein: CASSESWTSSSPLHF
J gene: TRBJ1-1; D gene: -; V gene: TRBV6-5; clone size: -; CDR3 DNA: TGTGCCAGCAGCCTCGGCGGGGGAGGCACTGAAGCTTTCTTT; CDR3 protein: CASSLGGGGTEAFF
J gene: TRBJ1-1; D gene: -; V gene: TRBV28; clone size: once; CDR3 DNA: TGTGCCAGCAGCCAGTTAAGCAGGGTGATAGGAGCTTTCTTT; CDR3 protein: CASSQLSRVIGAFF
J gene: TRBJ2-1; D gene: TRBD2; V gene: TRBV6-2/TRBV6-3; clone size: once; CDR3 DNA: TGTGCCAGCAGTTACTGGAGCGGCAGCGGGGTATCCTACAATGAGCAGTTCTTC; CDR3 protein: CASSYWSGSGVSYNEQFF
J gene: TRBJ2-7; D gene: TRBD2; V gene: TRBV6-5; clone size: -; CDR3 DNA: TGTGCCAGCAGTTCTCCCGGGACTAGCGGAATGAAGCAGTACTTC; CDR3 protein: CASSSPGTSGMKQYF
J gene: TRBJ2-5; D gene: -; V gene: TRBV6-1; clone size: -; CDR3 DNA: TGTGCCAGCAGTGAAGGGGGCCACAGGTCGGAGACCCAGTACTTC; CDR3 protein: CASSEGGHRSETQYF
J gene: TRBJ1-1; D gene: -; V gene: TRBV3-1/TRBV3-2; clone size: -; CDR3 DNA: TGTGCCAGCAGCCAAGGGAGGGTAAACACTGAAGCTTTCTTT; CDR3 protein: CASSQGRVNTEAFF
J gene: TRBJ1-5; D gene: -; V gene: TRBV11-2; clone size: -; CDR3 DNA: TGTGCCAGCAGCCTCGGAGAAGGGGGAACCTATAGCAATCAGCCCCAGCATTTT; CDR3 protein: CASSLGEGGTYSNQPQHF
J gene: TRBJ2-7; D gene: -; V gene: TRBV10-1; clone size: once; CDR3 DNA: TGCGCCAGCAGTACCGAAACAGGGTTCTACGAGCAGTACTTC; CDR3 protein: CASSTETGFYEQYF
J gene: TRBJ2-5; D gene: -; V gene: TRBV11-2; clone size: -; CDR3 DNA: TGTGCCAGCAACCTAGATTGGGAGACCCAGTACTTC; CDR3 protein: CASNLDWETQYF
J gene: TRBJ2-5; D gene: TRBD2; V gene: TRBV4-2; clone size: -; CDR3 DNA: TGTGCCAGCAGCCTCGGGGGGTTCGTAGAGACCCAGTACTTC; CDR3 protein: CASSLGGFVETQYF
J gene: TRBJ2-2; D gene: -; V gene: TRBV19; clone size: once; CDR3 DNA: TGTGCCAGTAGTATAATCGGGTCCGCCGCCGGGGAGCTGTTTTTT; CDR3 protein: CASSIIGSAAGELFF
J gene: TRBJ1-1; D gene: -; V gene: TRBV11-2; clone size: -; CDR3 DNA: TGTGCCAGCAGCCCTGGCTTGGCAGCCTTGCACACTGAAGCTTTCTTT; CDR3 protein: CASSPGLAALHTEAFF
J gene: TRBJ2-2; D gene: -; V gene: TRBV5-1; clone size: -; CDR3 DNA: TGCGCCAGCAGCTCGAGACCGGGGGACACCGGGGAGCTGTTTTTT; CDR3 protein: CASSSRPGDTGELFF
J gene: TRBJ1-6; D gene: -; V gene: TRBV5-6; clone size: -; CDR3 DNA: TGTGCCAGCAGCGCACAACATTCACCCCTCCACTTT; CDR3 protein: CASSAQHSPLHF
J gene: TRBJ1-3; D gene: -; V gene: TRBV24-1; clone size: -; CDR3 DNA: TGTGCCACCAGTGATTTAAAGGCTGGAAACACCATATATTTT; CDR3 protein: CATSDLKAGNTIYF
J gene: TRBJ1-5; D gene: -; V gene: TRBV6-6; clone size: once; CDR3 DNA: TGTGCCAGCAGTCCTCGACAGGTCACACCGCCCCAGCATTTT; CDR3 protein: CASSPRQVTPPQHF
J gene: TRBJ1-1; D gene: -; V gene: TRBV6-1; clone size: -; CDR3 DNA: TGTGCCAGCAGTGAAATAGGTACAGCGGTAGCTTTCTTT; CDR3 protein: CASSEIGTAVAFF
J gene: TRBJ1-1; D gene: TRBD1; V gene: TRBV19; clone size: -; CDR3 DNA: TGTGCCAGTAGGGTGGAGGGGGCGGCCACTGAAGCTTTCTTT; CDR3 protein: CASRVEGAATEAFF
J gene: TRBJ1-1; D gene: TRBD1; V gene: TRBV19; clone size: -; CDR3 DNA: TGTGCCAGTAGTATAGACGGGACAGGGGGCACTGAAGCTTTCTTT; CDR3 protein: CASSIDGTGGTEAFF
J gene: TRBJ2-7; D gene: -; V gene: TRBV3-1/TRBV3-2; clone size: -; CDR3 DNA: TGTGCCAGCAGCCAAGACCGATACGAGCAGTACTTC; CDR3 protein: CASSQDRYEQYF
J gene: TRBJ2-3; D gene: -; V gene: TRBV11-2; clone size: -; CDR3 DNA: TGTGCCAGCAGCCCGAGACAGTCAGATACGCAGTATTTT; CDR3 protein: CASSPRQSDTQYF
J gene: TRBJ2-3; D gene: -; V gene: TRBV24-1; clone size: -; CDR3 DNA: TGTGCCACCGGGCCCGGGGGCACAGATACGCAGTATTTT; CDR3 protein: CATGPGGTDTQYF
J gene: TRBJ2-5; D gene: -; V gene: TRBV10-1; clone size: -; CDR3 DNA: TGCGCCACGGACGCAATCTACCAAGAGACCCAGTACTTC; CDR3 protein: CATDAIYQETQYF
J gene: TRBJ2-7; D gene: TRBD2; V gene: TRBV4-1; clone size: -; CDR3 DNA: TGCGCCAGCAGCCAACATAGCGGGAACTCCTACGAGCAGTACTTC; CDR3 protein: CASSQHSGNSYEQYF
J gene: TRBJ2-7; D gene: -; V gene: TRBV5-1; clone size: -; CDR3 DNA: TGCGCCAGCAGCTTTATTACAGCCTACGAGCAGTACTTC; CDR3 protein: CASSFITAYEQYF